One T cell receptor beta chain is described in this entry. Its target is not known. PCR employed 60 Vbeta and 13 Jbeta primers. Here immunoSEQ multiplex PCR was the method, and the copy in TCRdb shows in-frame clones only, minus some. Of around 190,000 clones in the sample, 81% were seen once. V was trimmed by 5 bases and J by 6 bases, leaving 14 bases between them. CDR3 size: 13 residues. Looked up from germline, CDR1 is MDHEN and CDR2 is SYDVKM. Though probably carrying unrecorded immune exposures, donors were nominally healthy at sampling. This entry is derived from a study of cytomegalovirus exposure and HLA in healthy donors. Study-level points and caveats: Later genetic work tied a missense DCLRE1C variant to beta-chain V and J trimming. In a later analysis, HLA-associated beta chains showed higher expansion and lower generation probabilities than comparable chains. Across donors, presence/absence analyses took sequencing depth to be roughly uniform.

The sample taken for sequencing was PBMCs. This chain uses TRBV28 with TRBJ2-7; tentative D call: TRBD1 (6 bases). This receptor was obtained from a man in his forties or fifties in good health and CMV-seropositive. The CDR3 region is CASSVQGPREQYF. CDR3 DNA sequence: TGTGCCAGCAGTGTACAGGGTCCCCGCGAGCAGTACTTC. Looking up the rest from reference TRBV28 and TRBJ2-7 gives the full variable domain: DVKVTQSSRYLVKRTGEKVFLECVQDMDHENMFWYRQDPGLGLRLIYFSYDVKMKEKGDIPEGYSVSREKKERFSLILESASTNQTSMYLCASSVQGPREQYFGPGTRLTVT.